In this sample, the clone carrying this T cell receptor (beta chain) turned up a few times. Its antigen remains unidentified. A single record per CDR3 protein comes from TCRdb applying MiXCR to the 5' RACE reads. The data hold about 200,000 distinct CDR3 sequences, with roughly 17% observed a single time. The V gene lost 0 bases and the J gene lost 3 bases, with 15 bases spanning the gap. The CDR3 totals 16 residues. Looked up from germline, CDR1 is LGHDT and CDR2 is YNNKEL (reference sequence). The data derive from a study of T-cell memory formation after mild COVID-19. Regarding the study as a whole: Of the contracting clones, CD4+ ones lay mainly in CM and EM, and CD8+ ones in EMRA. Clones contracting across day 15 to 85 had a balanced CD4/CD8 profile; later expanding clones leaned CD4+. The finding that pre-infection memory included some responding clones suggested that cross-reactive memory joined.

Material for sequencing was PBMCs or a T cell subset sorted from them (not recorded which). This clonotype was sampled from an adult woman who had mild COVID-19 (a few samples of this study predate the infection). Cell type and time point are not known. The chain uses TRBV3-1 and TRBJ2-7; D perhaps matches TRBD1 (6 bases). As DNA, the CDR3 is TGTGCCAGCAGCCAAGATCGCACAGGGAAACTCTACGAGCAGTACTTC. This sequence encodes CASSQDRTGKLYEQYF.